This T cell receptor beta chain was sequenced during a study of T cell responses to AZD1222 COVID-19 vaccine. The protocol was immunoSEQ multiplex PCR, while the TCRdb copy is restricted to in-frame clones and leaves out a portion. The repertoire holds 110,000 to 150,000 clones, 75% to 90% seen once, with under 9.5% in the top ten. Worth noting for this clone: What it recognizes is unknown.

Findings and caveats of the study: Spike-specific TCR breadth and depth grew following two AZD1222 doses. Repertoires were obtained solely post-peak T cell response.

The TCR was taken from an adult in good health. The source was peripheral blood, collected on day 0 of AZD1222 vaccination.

CDR3 DNA: TGTGCCAGTAGTATTGGGCAGGTGAACACTGAAGCTTTCTTT. The encoded protein is CASSIGQVNTEAFF. The V and J genes are TRBV19 and TRBJ1-1; D is undetermined. V shed 3 bases and J shed 0 bases, with 8 bases lying between them. Germline CDR1 reads LNHDA; CDR2 reads SQIVND (reference sequence). The CDR3 spans 14 residues.